This T cell receptor (beta chain) appears in the sequencing data of a study of cytomegalovirus exposure and HLA in healthy donors. Study-level information: In a later analysis, the roughly 120 validation repertoires were reported to have used the same platform as the approximately 690 first-cohort repertoires. Findings and limits, study-wide: Cytomegalovirus status was reportedly diagnosed by the classifier with high sensitivity and specificity.

With respect to this clone: Antigen: not known.

Some clones are missing from TCRdb's copy, which holds only in-frame ones; the method was immunoSEQ multiplex PCR. The sample carries around 300,000 clones, around 90% recorded once. The V and J ends lost 2 bases and 15 bases, in that order; junction bases with no gene match: 18. The germline gives CDR1 MDHEN, CDR2 SYDVKM. The CDR3 sequence is 16 residues long. The sample comprised PBMCs. The rearrangement links TRBV28 to TRBJ2-1; 8 bases match TRBD2. The sequence was obtained from a man under 40 in good health and CMV-seronegative. The CDR3 DNA sequence: TGTGCCAGCAGTTTAATAAGAGCGGGGGCAGGTATGATTCCGTTCTTC. It translates to CASSLIRAGAGMIPFF.